The 24 T cell receptor beta chains given below trace back to one sample, sequenced in a study of regulatory dendritic cells for organ transplantation. Measured with immunoSEQ multiplex PCR; TCRdb has only the in-frame clones, and not every one. The sample yields about 38,000 clones, 75% to 95% seen once. The sequenced sample consisted of naive CD8+ T cells from blood. Regarding subset: CD45RA+ naive T cells. These receptors were collected from a human donor in good health.

The chain links TRBV9 to TRBJ2-1; no reliable D call. Germline CDR1 and CDR2: SGDLS and YYNGEE. V lost 4 bases, J lost 6 bases, and 8 bases lay in between. This CDR3 has 12 amino acids. The CDR3 spells CASSPMGNEQFF. The CDR3 region has the DNA TGTGCCAGCAGCCCAATGGGCAATGAGCAGTTCTTC.

The chain recombines TRBV10-2 with TRBJ2-3; 9 nucleotides line up with TRBD2. With V trimmed by 8 bases and J by 2 bases, 8 bases remained unmatched. The CDR3 length is 15 residues. Per the germline V gene, CDR1 is WSHSY and CDR2 is SAAADI. The CDR3, as DNA: TGCGCCAGCTCGATTACTAGCGGGCTCACAGATACGCAGTATTTT. Translation: CASSITSGLTDTQYF.

This clone was seen a single time. The chain carries TRBV10-2 and TRBJ2-2; D is undetermined. The ends were cut back, 3 bases at V and 7 bases at J, with 9 bases in the middle. Germline CDR1 and CDR2: WSHSY and SAAADI. This CDR3 has 13 residues. The CDR3 coding sequence is TGCGCCAGCAGTGATGGCACGCTCGGGGAGCTGTTTTTT. Translated: CASSDGTLGELFF.

The genes are TRBV4-1 and TRBJ2-5; the D gene is possibly TRBD2 (6 bases). Between the trimmed V and J ends, which lost 0 bases and 2 bases, there was a span of 13 bases. The CDR3 consists of 16 residues. Germline values: CDR1 MGHRA, CDR2 YSYEKL. CDR3 nucleotide sequence: TGCGCCAGCAGCCAAGAGTGGAGCGGAGGGCAAGAGACCCAGTACTTC. Translation gives CASSQEWSGGQETQYF.

The chain employs TRBV27 and TRBJ2-7; 12 positions match TRBD2. The germline CDR1 and CDR2 sequences are MNHEY and SMNVEV (reference sequence). The CDR3 is 15 amino acids. V lost 5 bases and J lost 6; bases outside the gene matches: 8. The CDR3 DNA is TGTGCCAGCAGTGGCTCGACTAGCGGGAGATCCGAGCAGTACTTC. Its protein product is CASSGSTSGRSEQYF.

This clone was recorded only once. CDR3 in DNA: TGTGCCAGCAGCTTGCAGGGACTGGAGACCCAGTACTTC. It codes for CASSLQGLETQYF. The chain links TRBV5-4 to TRBJ2-5, with D possibly being TRBD2 (6 bases). From germline, CDR1 is SGHNT and CDR2 YYREEE (reference sequence). Deletions cut 1 base from V and 5 bases from J, with 9 bases between. There are 13 residues in the CDR3. Full variable domain (remainder filled in from reference TRBV5-4 and TRBJ2-5): ETGVTQSPTHLIKTRGQQVTLRCSSQSGHNTVSWYQQALGQGPQFIFQYYREEENGRGNFPPRFSGLQFPNYSSELNVNALELDDSALYLCASSLQGLETQYFGPGTRLLVL.

This chain uses TRBV5-6 with TRBJ2-1; a weak D match, TRBD2 (5 bases). CDR1 is SGHDT, CDR2 YYEEEE, per germline. The CDR3 spans 13 residues. Trimming cost V 2 bases and J 4 bases, with 7 bases left between them. The DNA for the CDR3 is TGTGCCAGCAGCTTCGGGGAGTACAATGAGCAGTTCTTC. This translates into CASSFGEYNEQFF. The whole variable domain, remainder taken from reference TRBV5-6 and TRBJ2-1, is DAGVTQSPTHLIKTRGQQVTLRCSPKSGHDTVSWYQQALGQGPQFIFQYYEEEERQRGNFPDRFSGHQFPNYSSELNVNALLLGDSALYLCASSFGEYNEQFFGPGTRLTVL.

The chain has TRBV7-6 and TRBJ1-1; 9 nucleotides agree with TRBD1. The CDR3 has 14 residues. V lost 0 bases and J lost 11; bases outside the gene matches: 7. Germline V CDR1 and CDR2: SGHVS, FNYEAQ. The CDR3 spells CASSLAPGQGGAFF. CDR3 coding DNA: TGTGCCAGCAGCTTAGCACCGGGACAGGGTGGTGCTTTCTTT.

This clone was recorded once. The genes are TRBV27 and TRBJ2-5; weak D call: TRBD1 (5 bases). Germline CDR1 MNHEY, CDR2 SMNVEV (reference sequence). V lost 5 bases, J lost 5 bases, and 6 bases lay in between. This CDR3 comprises 11 residues. CDR3 sequence: CASSNRETQYF. The CDR3 bases are TGTGCCAGCAGTAACAGGGAGACCCAGTACTTC.

This sequence joins TRBV9 and TRBJ2-1; 8 bases are shared with TRBD2. Germline V CDR1 and CDR2: SGDLS, YYNGEE. J lost 9 bases, V lost 0 bases, and 8 bases had no gene match. The CDR3 extends over 15 amino acids. CDR3 DNA sequence: TGTGCCAGCAGCGTAGGGTTCGGGGGGGCTAGTGAGCAGTTCTTC. This sequence encodes CASSVGFGGASEQFF.

V usage is TRBV7-9 and J usage is TRBJ2-1, with unresolved D. Germline V CDR1 and CDR2: SEHNR, FQNEAQ (reference sequence). The CDR3 is 12 residues long. Deletions cut 1 base from V and 4 bases from J, with 2 bases between. This chain's CDR3 is CASSLDYNEQFF. The CDR3 coding sequence is TGTGCCAGCAGCTTAGATTACAATGAGCAGTTCTTC.

CDR3 nucleotide sequence: TGTGCCAGCAGTCCAACGGCCGGGGGATGGGGCACAGATACGCAGTATTTT. Translation: CASSPTAGGWGTDTQYF. V usage is TRBV5-6 and J usage is TRBJ2-3; a possible D gene is TRBD2 (6 bases). The CDR3 is 17 amino acids. Germline assignment: CDR1 SGHDT and CDR2 YYEEEE. V shed 5 bases and J shed 1 base, with 20 bases lying between them. The entire variable domain, with the rest obtained from reference TRBV5-6 and TRBJ2-3, is as follows: DAGVTQSPTHLIKTRGQQVTLRCSPKSGHDTVSWYQQALGQGPQFIFQYYEEEERQRGNFPDRFSGHQFPNYSSELNVNALLLGDSALYLCASSPTAGGWGTDTQYFGPGTRLTVL.

This clone was recorded once. The chain employs TRBV30 and TRBJ1-2; the D is unclear. CDR3 length: 13 amino acids. V was shortened by 0 bases and J by 2 bases, with 7 bases between the two germline ends. CDR1 is GTSNPN, CDR2 SVGIG, per germline (reference sequence). The CDR3 nucleotides are TGTGCCTGGAGTGTTGTAGGGAACTATGGCTACACCTTC. Translation gives CAWSVVGNYGYTF.

V and J are TRBV13 and TRBJ2-7; 8 nucleotides agree with TRBD1. The CDR3 loop spans 17 amino acids. J lost 5 bases, V lost 5 bases, and 17 bases had no gene match. From germline, CDR1 is PRHDT and CDR2 FYEKMQ (reference sequence). The CDR3 DNA reads as TGTGCCAGCAGCCCATCCATCGGGCAGGGGGCGGCTCACGAGCAGTACTTC. It is translated as CASSPSIGQGAAHEQYF.

This sequence joins TRBV4-3 and TRBJ2-3; 10 nucleotides agree with TRBD2. Per germline, CDR1 LGHNA and CDR2 YSLEER. CDR3 length: 20 residues. Germline trimming cut 4 bases from V and 0 bases from J; bases unmatched to any gene: 16. CDR3 in DNA: TGCGCCAGCAGCCTCTCCAGACTAGCGGGCCTGACCCCTAGCACAGATACGCAGTATTTT. It translates to CASSLSRLAGLTPSTDTQYF.

The chain recombines TRBV2 with TRBJ2-2; D call uncertain. With 4 bases removed from V and 3 bases from J, the gap between germline ends came to 6 bases. The CDR3 is made up of 13 amino acids. CDR1 and CDR2 from the germline V gene are SNHLY and FYNNEI. CDR3 amino acids: CASSALDTGELFF. CDR3 DNA: TGTGCCAGCAGTGCTCTGGACACCGGGGAGCTGTTTTTT.

This chain's CDR3 is CASSNGTSGRFNEQFF. CDR3 sequence (DNA): TGTGCCAGCAGCAATGGGACTAGCGGGAGATTCAATGAGCAGTTCTTC. J is TRBJ2-1 and V is TRBV7-9; 14 bases fit TRBD2. Germline trimming cut 5 bases from V and 6 bases from J; bases unmatched to any gene: 6. Germline V lookup: CDR1 SEHNR, CDR2 FQNEAQ (reference sequence). The CDR3 extends over 16 amino acids.

J is TRBJ2-3 and V is TRBV9; 7 bases fit TRBD1. J was trimmed by 5 bases and V by 4 bases; bases with no gene match: 10. The CDR3 length is 15 residues. Looked up from germline, CDR1 is SGDLS and CDR2 is YYNGEE. The CDR3 reads CASSPIGGGGDTQYF. The CDR3 bases are TGTGCCAGCAGCCCCATAGGGGGCGGAGGAGATACGCAGTATTTT.

V is TRBV27 and J is TRBJ1-1; TRBD1 might be the D (6 bases). The length of the CDR3 is 15 residues. The germline CDR1 and CDR2 sequences are MNHEY and SMNVEV (reference sequence). The V and J ends lost 2 bases and 4 bases respectively, with 14 bases between them. The CDR3 is CASSLTTGTGTEAFF. The CDR3 DNA reads TGTGCCAGCAGTTTAACCACAGGGACGGGCACTGAAGCTTTCTTT.

The CDR3 DNA follows: TGTGCCACCAGCAGAGAATGGCTGGTTGCGCTGGGGGGTTCAGATACGCAGTATTTT. This sequence encodes CATSREWLVALGGSDTQYF. The chain carries TRBV15 and TRBJ2-3; the D gene is possibly TRBD2 (6 bases). The CDR3 extends over 19 amino acids. The V gene lost 0 bases and the J gene lost 4 bases, with 23 bases spanning the gap. CDR1 is LNHNV, CDR2 YYDKDF, per germline (reference sequence). Full variable domain (remainder filled in from reference TRBV15 and TRBJ2-3): DAMVIQNPRYQVTQFGKPVTLSCSQTLNHNVMYWYQQKSSQAPKLLFHYYDKDFNNEADTPDNFQSRRPNTSFCFLDIRSPGLGDTAMYLCATSREWLVALGGSDTQYFGPGTRLTVL.

Here the CDR3 DNA reads TGTGCCAGCAGTTTATCTGGGGACTGGGGGGTCCACGAGCAGTACTTC. Translating it yields CASSLSGDWGVHEQYF. The chain combines TRBV27 with TRBJ2-7; D may be TRBD2 (6 bases). CDR3 length equals 16 residues. CDR1 is MNHEY, CDR2 SMNVEV, per germline (reference sequence). Trimming removed 0 bases at V and 5 bases at J, with 17 bases between.

The CDR3 DNA is TGTGCCAGCGACGCGGGGGGGTTGACGTACGAGCAGTACTTC. It encodes CASDAGGLTYEQYF. The chain uses TRBV7-8 and TRBJ2-7; 9 bases line up with TRBD2. Trimming at V came to 8 bases and at J to 4 bases, leaving 9 bases not matched to a gene. This CDR3 has 14 amino acids. Germline V gene data show CDR1 as SGHVS and CDR2 as FQNEAQ.

The V and J genes are TRBV7-9 and TRBJ2-1; D is possibly TRBD2 (5 bases). The CDR3 totals 11 residues. V lost 11 bases to trimming and J lost 9 bases, with 14 bases between them. CDR1 is SEHNR, CDR2 FQNEAQ, per germline (reference sequence). The CDR3 sequence is CAAEDSGEQFF. CDR3 DNA sequence: TGTGCCGCGGAGGATTCGGGTGAGCAGTTCTTC.

The J gene is TRBJ1-1, the V gene TRBV2; D call uncertain. The CDR3 is 13 amino acids. CDR1 is SNHLY and CDR2 is FYNNEI in the germline V gene. V lost 8 bases and J 0 bases, leaving 10 bases between the germline ends. The CDR3 is CASPRRLNTEAFF. CDR3 DNA: TGTGCCAGCCCTAGACGGCTGAACACTGAAGCTTTCTTT.